This T cell receptor beta chain was identified during a study of T-cell memory formation after mild COVID-19. Study results and caveats: From day 15 to 85, contracting clones were balanced between CD4 and CD8, whereas later expanders leaned toward CD4+. Contracting CD4+ clones sat mainly in CM and EM; CD8+ in EMRA.

TCRdb fed the 5' RACE reads into MiXCR, producing one record per CDR3 protein. The sample shows roughly 610,000 distinct CDR3 sequences, 15% to 20% of them seen only once. Note on this clonotype: The antigen is undetermined.

This CDR3 has 14 residues. Germline values: CDR1 ENHRY, CDR2 SYGVKD. V gave up 6 bases and J gave up 0 bases, with 10 bases separating them. The genes are TRBV10-3 and TRBJ2-3; possible D gene TRBD1, 6 bases. What was sequenced was PBMCs or a T cell subset sorted from them (not recorded which). The receptor's source is an adult woman who had mild COVID-19 (a few samples of this study predate the infection). Cell type and time point are not known. CDR3 sequence reads: CAIRLQGSTDTQYF. The CDR3 nucleotides read TGTGCCATCAGATTACAGGGTAGCACAGATACGCAGTATTTT.